This TCR beta chain was sequenced for a study of identical twins. Whole-study results and caveats: Abundant cord blood beta clonotypes carried fewer insertions; memory repertoires showed none. An excess of low generation probability was shown by twin-shared out-of-frame alpha sequences.

There are many counts of this clonotype. Its antigen is as yet unknown. CDR1 and CDR2 from the germline V gene are KGHDR and SFDVKD. CDR3 length: 15 residues. Trimming at V came to 9 bases and at J to 3 bases, leaving 7 bases not matched to a gene. It was template switching that added a universal primer site, and there were unique molecular identifiers on the cDNA. TCRdb fed the 5' RACE reads into MiXCR, producing one record per CDR3 protein. The repertoire holds a few hundred thousand distinct CDR3 sequences, with around 9% as singletons. The receptor's source is a woman aged 45-59 years in good health. Sequencing input: naive T cells sorted from blood. The gene calls are TRBV24-1 and TRBJ2-2; TRBD2 agrees at 9 bases. CDR3 in DNA: TGTGCCACCGAGGCTAGCGGGACTTACACCGGGGAGCTGTTTTTT. It translates to CATEASGTYTGELFF.